Listed here are 32 T cell receptor beta chains from one sample, sequenced in a study of T-cell reconstitution after alpha-beta-depleted transplantation in children. Unique molecular identifiers were built into the TCRbeta library. Each CDR3 protein gets one entry after TCRdb re-called the PCR reads with MiXCR. The top ten hold around 2.4% of the sample, which has around 530,000 distinct CDR3 sequences, approximately 32% seen once. The material was PBMCs from the stem cell graft donor, obtained from the stem cell graft. Receptors were obtained from a human donor who donated a stem cell graft to a child with aplastic anemia.

V and J are TRBV11-2 and TRBJ2-7; 8 bases agree with TRBD2. The CDR3 is made up of 13 amino acids. V shed 4 bases and J 7 bases; nucleotides not matched to a gene: 6. Germline V gene data show CDR1 as SGHAT and CDR2 as FQNNGV. CDR3 DNA: TGTGCCAGCAGCTCTACGGGAGGGCGAGAGCAGTACGTC. This codes for CASSSTGGREQYV.

The CDR3, as DNA: TGCAGTGCTAGAGATAGCATAGTAGCCAAAAACATTCAGTACTTC. Translated: CSARDSIVAKNIQYF. V and J are TRBV20-1 and TRBJ2-4; D is unresolved. Trimming shortened V by 0 bases and J by 0 bases, and 9 bases separated the two germline ends. The CDR3 totals 15 residues. Germline lookup yields CDR1 DFQATT and CDR2 SNEGSKA (reference sequence).

This rearrangement joins TRBV20-1 to TRBJ1-1; 9 bases match TRBD1. Germline-derived CDR1 and CDR2 are DFQATT and SNEGSKA (reference sequence). The V segment lost 6 bases and the J segment 2 bases; nucleotides outside the gene matches: 10. This CDR3 has 15 amino acids. Here the CDR3 reads CSAKEGTGLNTEAFF. The CDR3 nucleotides are TGCAGTGCAAAGGAGGGGACAGGGCTTAACACTGAAGCTTTCTTT.

This clonotype was picked up a small number of times. One end of the junction does not line up with germline, which may come from a read error. This chain uses TRBV20-1 with TRBJ2-1; D is possibly TRBD2 (5 bases). The CDR3 totals 13 residues. CDR1 DFQATT and CDR2 SNEGSKA come from the germline V gene (reference sequence). The CDR3 spells CSARDPSYYEQFF. DNA of the CDR3: TGCAGTGCTAGAGACCCTAGCTACTATGAGCAGTTCTTC.

This clonotype was seen only a few times. The genes are TRBV12-3 or TRBV12-4 and TRBJ2-5; no firm D call. The CDR3 spans 11 residues. Trimming removed 0 bases at V and 8 bases at J, with 4 bases between. This CDR3 is CASSLAYTQYF. CDR3 sequence (DNA): TGTGCCAGCAGTTTAGCTTACACCCAGTACTTC.

V usage is TRBV7-2 and J usage is TRBJ2-3; D gene uncertain. With 5 bases removed from V and 4 bases from J, the gap between germline ends came to 10 bases. Germline assignment: CDR1 SGHTA and CDR2 FQGNSA. The CDR3 sequence is 13 residues long. The CDR3 DNA reads as TGTGCCAGCAGCCCGGAACCCTCAGATACGCAGTATTTT. As protein: CASSPEPSDTQYF.

This chain uses TRBV6-2 or TRBV6-3 with TRBJ2-7; TRBD1 matches at 9 bases. V gave up 5 bases and J gave up 3 bases; unmatched junction bases: 11. The CDR3 is 16 amino acids. CDR1 is MNHEY, CDR2 SVGEGT, per germline. CDR3 sequence: CASSPLPGQGSYEQYV. CDR3 DNA sequence: TGTGCCAGCAGTCCCCTGCCGGGACAGGGTAGCTACGAGCAGTACGTC.

A few counts support this clonotype. The chain recombines TRBV6-5 with TRBJ2-1; D is perhaps TRBD1 (5 bases). CDR1 is MNHEY and CDR2 is SVGAGI in the germline V gene. CDR3 length equals 13 residues. The V end was cut by 2 bases, the J end by 3 bases, with 5 bases between. The CDR3 sequence: CASSYQGYNEQFF. In nucleotides, the CDR3 is TGTGCCAGCAGTTACCAGGGCTACAATGAGCAGTTCTTC.

Concerning this clonotype: As the CDR3 is not closed by the conserved phenylalanine or tryptophan, this likely results from a read error. The DNA for the CDR3 is TGTGCCAGCTCTCCCGAATCCCGGACAGGGGGCTACGAGCAGTACTTG. Amino acids: CASSPESRTGGYEQYL. The rearrangement joins TRBV18 to TRBJ2-7; 10 nucleotides line up with TRBD1. The ends lost 6 bases at V and 3 bases at J; junction bases unmatched: 11. The CDR3 length is 16 residues. Germline CDR1 is KGHSH and CDR2 is LQKENI.

The CDR3 nucleotides read TGTGCCAGCAGTTACGCCAAAGGTTCAGGGACTCCGAACAACCAGCCCCAGCATTTT. Amino acids: CASSYAKGSGTPNNQPQHF. The genes are TRBV6-2 or TRBV6-3 and TRBJ1-5; perhaps TRBD1 as D (5 bases). Germline loops: CDR1 MNHEY, CDR2 SVGEGT. The CDR3 is made up of 19 amino acids. V was clipped by 2 bases and J by 7 bases, with 27 bases between them.

This chain links TRBV18 with TRBJ2-5; D is ambiguous. Trimming removed 0 bases at V and 6 bases at J, with 5 bases between. Per the germline V gene, CDR1 is KGHSH and CDR2 is LQKENI. CDR3 length: 12 amino acids. CDR3 region: CASSPPMQTQYF. CDR3 sequence (DNA): TGTGCCAGCTCACCACCCATGCAGACCCAGTACTTC.

This clonotype was counted between two and nine times. This rearrangement joins TRBV4-3 to TRBJ2-7, with TRBD2 identical over 10 bases. V shed 0 bases and J 6 bases; nucleotides not matched to a gene: 11. The V gene's germline CDR1 is LGHNA and CDR2 YSLEER. The CDR3 has 17 amino acids. CDR3 amino acids: CASSQDRDIAGGGEQYF. The DNA for the CDR3 is TGCGCCAGCAGCCAAGACCGTGATATAGCGGGAGGAGGCGAGCAGTACTTC.

This clonotype was observed a handful of times. This chain uses TRBV7-9 with TRBJ2-7; D is undetermined. The CDR3 has 14 amino acids. Trimming left V 3 bases short and J 3 bases short, with 12 bases between. Germline CDR1 and CDR2: SEHNR and FQNEAQ (reference sequence). The CDR3 spells CASSFELSGYEQYF. CDR3 bases: TGTGCCAGCAGCTTTGAATTATCCGGCTACGAGCAGTACTTC. The full variable domain, with the rest looked up from reference TRBV7-9 and TRBJ2-7, is DTGVSQNPRHKITKRGQNVTFRCDPISEHNRLYWYRQTLGQGPEFLTYFQNEAQLEKSRLLSDRFSAERPKGSFSTLEIQRTEQGDSAMYLCASSFELSGYEQYFGPGTRLTVT.

This sequence joins TRBV4-3 and TRBJ2-6, with TRBD2 as a possible D gene (6 bases). The CDR3 extends over 17 amino acids. Germline V gene sequence: CDR1 LGHNA, CDR2 YSLEER. The V and J ends lost 2 bases and 0 bases respectively, with 11 bases between them. CDR3 loop: CASSQSGFYSGANVLTF. The CDR3 nucleotides read TGCGCCAGCAGCCAAAGCGGGTTTTACTCTGGGGCCAACGTCCTGACTTTC.

The chain employs TRBV7-9 and TRBJ2-7; D is possibly TRBD2 (6 bases). The CDR3 is made up of 17 amino acids. The germline V and J ends were trimmed by 5 bases and 3 bases, with 23 bases remaining between them. Germline CDR1 is SEHNR and CDR2 is FQNEAQ (reference sequence). CDR3 residues: CASSPLQGLSGNYEQYV. The DNA for the CDR3 is TGTGCCAGCAGCCCACTCCAAGGGCTTAGCGGAAACTACGAGCAGTACGTC.

The V gene is TRBV15, the J gene TRBJ1-2, with unresolved D. Deletions cut 0 bases from V and 9 bases from J, with 8 bases between. Germline V gene sequence: CDR1 LNHNV, CDR2 YYDKDF (reference sequence). The CDR3 is 12 residues long. The CDR3 reads CATSRDDSRYTF. CDR3 bases: TGTGCCACCAGCAGAGACGACTCACGCTACACCTTC.

This rearrangement joins TRBV6-6 to TRBJ1-1; no definite D call. CDR3 length equals 13 residues. The germline CDR1 and CDR2 sequences are MNHNY and SVGAGI (reference sequence). Trimming took off 7 bases at V and 1 base at J, with 10 bases between the two ends. The DNA of the CDR3 is TGTGCCAGCATGGGTTTGGGGAACACTGAAGCTTTCTTT. As protein: CASMGLGNTEAFF.

The chain couples TRBV15 to TRBJ2-3; D remains unclear. V lost 2 bases and J 0 bases, leaving 15 bases between the germline ends. Germline CDR1 reads LNHNV; CDR2 reads YYDKDF (reference sequence). CDR3 length: 17 residues. The CDR3 is CATSRPQLDPSTDTQYF. The CDR3 DNA reads as TGTGCCACCAGCAGACCGCAACTTGACCCTAGCACAGATACGCAGTATTTT.

Points on this clonotype: Relative to the germline gene, one junction end is altered; a read error may explain this. The V call is TRBV12-3 or TRBV12-4, the J call TRBJ1-2; possibly TRBD1 for D (5 bases). The CDR3 has 14 amino acids. CDR3 coding DNA: TGTGCCAGCACCCCAGGGAGCGTTAACTATGGCCACACCTTC. Amino acid sequence: CASTPGSVNYGHTF.

The DNA of the CDR3 is TGTGCCAGCCATGGGACAGGGGTTGATCAGCCCCAGCATTTT. Its protein is CASHGTGVDQPQHF. The chain joins TRBV12-3 or TRBV12-4 to TRBJ1-5; 10 bases map to TRBD1. With 8 bases clipped from V and 5 bases from J, the junction kept 6 bases outside the gene matches. The CDR3 runs 14 residues.

This clonotype was detected a few times. The chain links TRBV6-1 to TRBJ1-2, with D unresolved. V lost 1 base and J 3 bases, leaving 15 bases between the germline ends. This CDR3 is built from 16 residues. Germline CDR1 reads MNHNS; CDR2 reads SASEGT. CDR3: CASSEDVGSEDYGYTF. In nucleotides, the CDR3 is TGTGCCAGCAGTGAAGACGTGGGGTCGGAGGACTATGGCTACACCTTC.

The gene calls are TRBV20-1 and TRBJ2-5, with D uncertain. Per germline, CDR1 DFQATT and CDR2 SNEGSKA (reference sequence). The CDR3 is 14 residues long. V was clipped by 6 bases and J by 1 base, with 15 bases between them. The CDR3 nucleotides are TGCAGTGCCTCAAAACGGACGTGCCAAGAGACCCAGTACTTC. It is translated as CSASKRTCQETQYF.

This clonotype was seen a handful of times. The rearrangement links TRBV20-1 to TRBJ2-2; TRBD2 agrees at 9 bases. This CDR3 is 16 amino acids long. The ends lost 3 bases at V and 1 base at J; junction bases unmatched: 6. Germline V gene sequence: CDR1 DFQATT, CDR2 SNEGSKA (reference sequence). The DNA for the CDR3 is TGCAGTGCTAGTAAGCTAGCGGGGAGGAACACCGGGGAGCTGTTTTTT. It specifies CSASKLAGRNTGELFF.

This clonotype has just a few counts. The rearrangement joins TRBV6-2 or TRBV6-3 to TRBJ2-3; 9 bases are a match to TRBD1. Germline lookup yields CDR1 MNHEY and CDR2 SVGEGT. J lost 2 bases, V lost 6 bases, and 3 bases had no gene match. The CDR3 is 14 residues long. The DNA for the CDR3 is TGTGCCAGCAGCCACAGGGGGCTCACAGATACGCAGTATTTT. Protein: CASSHRGLTDTQYF.

The chain has TRBV9 and TRBJ2-1, with 11 bases that match TRBD2. The CDR3 runs 16 residues. The J segment lost 10 bases and the V segment lost 0 bases, leaving 9 bases of the junction unmatched. Germline loops: CDR1 SGDLS, CDR2 YYNGEE. The CDR3 DNA follows: TGTGCCAGCAGCGTAGGAGATAGCGGGAGGGGCGAGGAGCAGTTCTTC. Translation gives CASSVGDSGRGEEQFF.

This clonotype has a handful of counts. The chain is built from TRBV20-1 and TRBJ2-7; D is unclear. Germline V CDR1 and CDR2: DFQATT, SNEGSKA (reference sequence). Trimming took 6 bases from V and 0 from J, leaving 12 bases between them. The CDR3 loop spans 13 amino acids. CDR3 bases: TGCAGTGCCACGACGGAAAGCTCCTACGAGCAGTACTTC. Translated: CSATTESSYEQYF.

The V gene is TRBV5-6, the J gene TRBJ1-6; D is possibly TRBD1 (5 bases). The V end was cut by 2 bases, the J end by 8 bases, with 14 bases between. This CDR3 is 15 amino acids long. Germline V gene sequence: CDR1 SGHDT, CDR2 YYEEEE. CDR3 DNA: TGTGCCAGCAGCTTAGGGACCTTGGAGTATTCACCCCTCCACTTT. Translating gives CASSLGTLEYSPLHF.

This clonotype was seen a handful of times. The CDR3 here is CSVEASGRAFLHEQFF. CDR3 DNA sequence: TGCAGCGTTGAAGCTAGCGGGAGGGCCTTTCTCCATGAGCAGTTCTTC. The gene calls are TRBV29-1 and TRBJ2-1; 12 bases are shared with TRBD2. J lost 8 bases, V lost 1 base, and 9 bases had no gene match. Germline lookup yields CDR1 SQVTM and CDR2 ANQGSEA. The CDR3 has 16 amino acids.

The gene calls are TRBV21-1 and TRBJ1-6. TRBV21-1 is listed as a pseudogene. This CDR3 comprises 14 residues. The CDR3 nucleotides read TGTGCCAGCAGCAAATGGGCCTATAATTCACCCCTCCACTTT. Translation gives CASSKWAYNSPLHF.

This chain connects TRBV29-1 to TRBJ2-1; 10 nucleotides line up with TRBD2. Per the germline V gene, CDR1 is SQVTM and CDR2 is ANQGSEA. With V trimmed by 3 bases and J by 3 bases, 14 bases remained unmatched. This CDR3 is built from 18 residues. CDR3 in DNA: TGCAGCGTTGAGGGGGGGACCATAGCGGGAGGATACTACAATGAGCAGTTCTTC. This gives the protein CSVEGGTIAGGYYNEQFF.

In the case of this clonotype: One end of the junction fails to match germline, which may point to a read error. The V and J genes are TRBV29-1 and TRBJ1-2, with D hard to call. The CDR3 has 11 residues. The germline CDR1 and CDR2 sequences are SQVTM and ANQGSEA. This chain's CDR3 is CSIDAGYGYTF. CDR3 nucleotides: TGCAGCATTGATGCGGGGTATGGCTACACCTTC.

This clonotype has just a few counts. The chain recombines TRBV12-3 or TRBV12-4 with TRBJ2-6, with D tentatively TRBD2 (6 bases). There are 17 residues in the CDR3. The germline V and J ends were trimmed by 6 bases and 0 bases, with 15 bases remaining between them. The CDR3 nucleotides read TGTGCCAGCAGGCCGGGACTGAGTACCTCTGGGGCCAACGTCCTGACTTTC. This encodes CASRPGLSTSGANVLTF.